Shown below are 10 T cell receptor beta chains from a single sample sequenced in a study of OX40 agonist ivuxolimab in advanced cancers. The library was generated by the immunoSEQ multiplex PCR assay. In its TCRdb copy, this immuneACCESS table keeps in-frame sequences only and misses some clones. Where compared with another copy, unresolved V genes explain less than half of these, and the others have no known cause. The sample has 25,000 to 30,000 clones on record, 65% to 90% of them singletons. The top ten clones comprise roughly 16% of the sample. Specimen: CD4+ or CD8+ T cells sorted from blood, collected in a trial of the OX40 agonist ivuxolimab. The receptors originated from an adult with an advanced solid tumor such as melanoma, head and neck, liver or kidney cancer.

This chain joins TRBV29-1 and TRBJ1-2, with D unclear. V lost 1 base, J lost 8 bases, and 17 bases lay in between. The CDR3 contains 14 residues. Germline values: CDR1 SQVTM, CDR2 ANQGSEA. DNA for the CDR3: TGCAGCGTTGAAGGTGCTACGGGTCTTTGGGGCTACACCTTC. Translated, it gives CSVEGATGLWGYTF.

V gene TRBV4-2 combines with J gene TRBJ2-1, with TRBD2 identical over 7 bases. With V trimmed by 1 base and J by 6 bases, 12 bases remained unmatched. Germline V gene data show CDR1 as LGHNA and CDR2 as YNFKEQ. This CDR3 spans 17 amino acids. Here the CDR3 DNA reads TGTGCCAGCAGCCAAGTGATAGGGACTAACAGGTTCAATGAGCAGTTCTTC. Translation gives CASSQVIGTNRFNEQFF.

This sequence joins TRBV2 and TRBJ2-5; 9 bases are a match to TRBD1. Germline CDR1 SNHLY, CDR2 FYNNEI. CDR3 size: 16 residues. The V and J ends lost 6 bases and 1 base, in that order; junction bases with no gene match: 9. The CDR3 DNA reads as TGTGCCAGCAGCGGTCCGGGACAGGGATCCCAAGAGACCCAGTACTTC. Its protein is CASSGPGQGSQETQYF.

The chain joins TRBV9 to TRBJ1-5, with D uncertain. The CDR3 runs 15 residues. The germline gives CDR1 SGDLS, CDR2 YYNGEE. V lost 0 bases and J 2 bases, leaving 9 bases between the germline ends. CDR3 nucleotide sequence: TGTGCCAGCAGCGTAGGAGGGATAGGCAATCAGCCCCAGCATTTT. Residues: CASSVGGIGNQPQHF.

Notes on this clone: In the same sample, other DNA sequences code for this CDR3. This chain connects TRBV7-9 to TRBJ1-1, with no clear D. CDR3 size: 15 residues. In germline, CDR1 is SEHNR, CDR2 FQNEAQ (reference sequence). Trimming took 1 base from V and 1 from J, leaving 10 bases between them. The CDR3: CASSLGGTSNTEAFF. The CDR3 nucleotides read TGTGCCAGCAGCTTAGGAGGTACATCGAACACTGAAGCTTTCTTT.

This clone occurred once. This chain joins TRBV5-5 and TRBJ2-7; D may be TRBD1 (6 bases). V was pared by 2 bases and J by 0 bases, with 9 bases between. Germline CDR1 SGHKS, CDR2 YYEKEE (reference sequence). CDR3 length: 14 residues. Here the CDR3 reads CASSFRGDSYEQYF. CDR3 nucleotides: TGTGCCAGCAGCTTCAGGGGCGACTCCTACGAGCAGTACTTC.

J is TRBJ2-1 and V is TRBV27, with D maybe TRBD1 (5 bases). The V end was cut by 2 bases, the J end by 8 bases, with 13 bases between. Germline lookup yields CDR1 MNHEY and CDR2 SMNVEV (reference sequence). The CDR3 contains 14 residues. CDR3 region: CASSLMAIQDEQFF. CDR3 DNA sequence: TGTGCCAGCAGTTTAATGGCGATACAGGATGAGCAGTTCTTC.

This clone was counted a few times. The V and J genes are TRBV15 and TRBJ2-5, with D maybe TRBD2 (6 bases). V was trimmed by 4 bases and J by 5 bases, leaving 17 bases between them. Looked up from germline, CDR1 is LNHNV and CDR2 is YYDKDF (reference sequence). This CDR3 is built from 15 residues. The CDR3 sequence is CATSILKRVTETQYF. CDR3 DNA sequence: TGTGCCACCAGCATCCTTAAGCGGGTCACTGAGACCCAGTACTTC. Combining the CDR3 with reference TRBV15 and TRBJ2-5 gives the whole variable domain DAMVIQNPRYQVTQFGKPVTLSCSQTLNHNVMYWYQQKSSQAPKLLFHYYDKDFNNEADTPDNFQSRRPNTSFCFLDIRSPGLGDTAMYLCATSILKRVTETQYFGPGTRLLVL.

The rearrangement joins TRBV28 to TRBJ1-5; TRBD1 aligns across 8 bases. V was clipped by 6 bases and J by 1 base; unmatched bases: 8. The CDR3 extends over 16 amino acids. Germline V gene lookup returns CDR1 MDHEN and CDR2 SYDVKM. This CDR3 reads CASSPGYRGSNQPQHF. As DNA, the CDR3 is TGTGCCAGCAGCCCAGGATACAGGGGGAGCAATCAGCCCCAGCATTTT.

This chain connects TRBV9 to TRBJ2-7; 7 nucleotides align to TRBD2. This CDR3 has 15 residues. The germline gives CDR1 SGDLS, CDR2 YYNGEE. V shed 4 bases and J 0 bases; nucleotides not matched to a gene: 7. CDR3 coding DNA: TGTGCCAGCAGCTTTGGGGGGGATAGCTCCTACGAGCAGTACTTC. It codes for CASSFGGDSSYEQYF.